Listed below are T cell receptor beta chains from one sample, sequenced in a study of blood T cell repertoires in COVID-19. Clones were sequenced by immunoSEQ multiplex PCR, and TCRdb holds only the in-frame ones, with some missing. The repertoire holds fewer than 65,000 clones, with roughly 87% as singletons. The sample was peripheral blood. The receptors stem from a man aged 55 to 69 with acute or convalescent COVID-19. Both conserved end residues are part of each CDR3.

V: TRBV24-1
CDR3: CATSGQQGGEQYF

V: TRBV24-1
CDR3: CATEGVGDTEAFF

V: TRBV13
CDR3: CASRAAGGAEADTQYF

V: TRBV6-2/TRBV6-3
CDR3: CASSYSASNGAFF

V: TRBV9
CDR3: CASSSSDRVRGELFF

V: TRBV30
CDR3: CAMAGGGFTGELFF

V: TRBV19
CDR3: CATRGGRMLFF

V: TRBV7-9
CDR3: CASSRDRMESSYNSPLHF

V: TRBV6-5
CDR3: CASSQGSIQYF

V: TRBV5-1
CDR3: CASRRGTGAFEQYF

V: TRBV18
CDR3: CASSPRGEAAFF